The rows below give T cell receptor beta chains drawn from one sample of a study of T cell responses to AZD1222 COVID-19 vaccine. Assay used: immunoSEQ multiplex PCR; TCRdb lists only in-frame clones, some missing. Of under 95,000 clones listed, around nine tenths are singletons. The sequenced sample was peripheral blood, obtained 28 days after the second AZD1222 dose. The receptors were sampled from an adult who received the AZD1222 COVID-19 vaccine. The CDR3 runs from the conserved cysteine through the conserved F or W. D genes are given only for firm matches. Size is stated for part of the rows, as once, few or many counts, or as a class when the clone is expanded.

j_call,v_call,clone_size,d_call,cdr3_nt,cdr3_aa
TRBJ1-4,TRBV6-5,-,-,TGTGCCAGCAGTTACTCGACCAGGTCAAATGAAAAACTGTTTTTT,CASSYSTRSNEKLFF
TRBJ1-1,TRBV21-1,few,-,TGTGCCAGCAGCGCCCAAGGCCGTGATAGACAGGACCTGAACACTGAAGCTTTCTTT,CASSAQGRDRQDLNTEAFF
TRBJ2-3,TRBV29-1,-,-,TGCAGCGTCCGTCACTCCGGCACAGATACGCAGTATTTT,CSVRHSGTDTQYF
TRBJ1-1,TRBV2,-,TRBD1,TGTGCCAGCAGCGCCACAGACAGGGGGGACATGAACACTGAAGCTTTCTTT,CASSATDRGDMNTEAFF
TRBJ2-7,TRBV6-1,-,-,TGTGCCAGCAGTGCCCAACACGGGGGATCCTCCTACGAGCAGTACTTC,CASSAQHGGSSYEQYF
TRBJ2-1,TRBV9,-,-,TGTGCCAGCAGCGTAGAGGTCCCGGGCCGGTTGGGCCCCCCTGAGCAGTTCTTC,CASSVEVPGRLGPPEQFF
TRBJ2-7,TRBV4-3,-,-,TGCGCCAGCAGCCCGGATCGGGCAGGGTCCTCCTACGAGCAGTACTTC,CASSPDRAGSSYEQYF
TRBJ1-1,TRBV19,-,-,TGTGCCAGTACCTTAACGACACTTAACACTGAAGCTTTCTTT,CASTLTTLNTEAFF
TRBJ1-1,TRBV6-5,-,-,TGTGCCAGCAGTCAGGGACAGAACACTGAAGCTTTCTTT,CASSQGQNTEAFF
TRBJ1-2,TRBV24-1,-,-,TGTGCCACCAGTGAAGCTAACTATGGCTACACCTTC,CATSEANYGYTF
TRBJ2-3,TRBV10-2,-,TRBD2,TGCGCCAGCAGTGAGGGACTAGCGGGAGCAGATACGCAGTATTTT,CASSEGLAGADTQYF
TRBJ2-4,TRBV4-1,once,TRBD2,TGCGCCAGCAGCCAAGGGGATCGGACTAGGAAAAAAAACATTCAGTACTTC,CASSQGDRTRKKNIQYF
TRBJ1-2,TRBV28,-,-,TGTGCCAGCAGTTTGGGAGAACATTATCATGGCTACACCTTC,CASSLGEHYHGYTF
TRBJ1-2,TRBV24-1,-,-,TGTGCCACCAGTGACCCGCCCAGAGTAGGCTACACCTTC,CATSDPPRVGYTF
TRBJ1-1,TRBV2,-,TRBD1,TGTGCCAGCAGTATAACGGACAGGGCTGAAGCTTTCTTT,CASSITDRAEAFF
TRBJ2-7,TRBV11-3,-,-,TGTGCCAGCAGCTTAACGGTGTACGAGCAGTACTTC,CASSLTVYEQYF
TRBJ2-5,TRBV7-8,-,-,TGTGCCAGCAGCCACCGGGCGGGGGAGACCCAGTACTTC,CASSHRAGETQYF
TRBJ2-1,TRBV7-3,-,TRBD2,TGTGCCAGCAGCTTCCTAGGGCTAGCGGGAATAAATGAGCAGTTCTTC,CASSFLGLAGINEQFF
TRBJ1-6,TRBV7-3,-,-,TGTGCCAGCAGCTTACAGGGTGGCCCGTCACCCCTCCACTTT,CASSLQGGPSPLHF
TRBJ2-3,TRBV12-5,-,-,TGTGCTAGTGGGCGGGACTCCCACTCCGATACGCAGTATTTT,CASGRDSHSDTQYF
TRBJ2-7,TRBV14,-,TRBD2,TGTGCCAGCAGCCCTGGGACTACAATTCACTACGAGCAGTACTTC,CASSPGTTIHYEQYF
TRBJ1-5,TRBV27,-,-,TGTGCCAGCAGTTTATACAACTCGGGGCAGCCCCAGCATTTT,CASSLYNSGQPQHF
TRBJ2-3,TRBV13,once,-,TGTGCCAGCAGCTTAAGGGTAGCGGAGACAACAGATACGCAGTATTTT,CASSLRVAETTDTQYF
TRBJ1-2,TRBV30,few,-,TGTGCCTGGAGTGTAAGAGTCCGGGCGGCTAACTATGGCTACACCTTC,CAWSVRVRAANYGYTF
TRBJ1-1,TRBV20-1,-,-,TGCAGTGCTTTAGAATTTACCAGAGCTTTCTTT,CSALEFTRAFF
TRBJ2-1,TRBV3-1/TRBV3-2,few,-,TGTGCCAGCAGCCAAGAAGGGACCTTGGACAATGAGCAGTTCTTC,CASSQEGTLDNEQFF
TRBJ2-7,TRBV10-3,few,TRBD2,TGTGCCATCAGTGAGGGGACTAGCGACGCCTACGAGCAGTACTTC,CAISEGTSDAYEQYF
TRBJ2-7,TRBV2,-,-,TGTGCCAGCAGGGCCCAGGGACCGAGCTACGAGCAGTACTTC,CASRAQGPSYEQYF
TRBJ2-3,TRBV6-4,-,TRBD1,TGTGCCAGCAGTCCGGCAGGGGGTGGAGATACGCAGTATTTT,CASSPAGGGDTQYF
TRBJ2-5,TRBV30,-,-,TGTGCCTGGAGAACTGTCACAAAAGAGACCCAGTACTTC,CAWRTVTKETQYF
TRBJ1-5,TRBV12-3/TRBV12-4,-,-,TGTGCCAGCAGTTTTGGGGGGGAACAACCCCAGCATTTT,CASSFGGEQPQHF